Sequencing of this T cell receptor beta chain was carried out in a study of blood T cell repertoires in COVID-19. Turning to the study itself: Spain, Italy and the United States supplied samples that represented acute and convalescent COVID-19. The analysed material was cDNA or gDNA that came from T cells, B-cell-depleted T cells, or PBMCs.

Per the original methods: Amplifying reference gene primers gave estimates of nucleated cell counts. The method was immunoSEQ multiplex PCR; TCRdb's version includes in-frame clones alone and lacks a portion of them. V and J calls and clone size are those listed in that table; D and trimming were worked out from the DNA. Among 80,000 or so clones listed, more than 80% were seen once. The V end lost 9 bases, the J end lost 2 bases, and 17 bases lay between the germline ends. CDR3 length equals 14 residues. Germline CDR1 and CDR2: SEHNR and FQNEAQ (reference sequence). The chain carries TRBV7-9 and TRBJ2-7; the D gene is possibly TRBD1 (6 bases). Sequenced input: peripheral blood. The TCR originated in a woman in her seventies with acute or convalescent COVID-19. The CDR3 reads CASSKGEFTYEQYF. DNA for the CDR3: TGTGCCAGTAGTAAGGGGGAATTCACCTACGAGCAGTACTTC. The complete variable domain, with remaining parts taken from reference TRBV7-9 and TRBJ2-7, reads DTGVSQNPRHKITKRGQNVTFRCDPISEHNRLYWYRQTLGQGPEFLTYFQNEAQLEKSRLLSDRFSAERPKGSFSTLEIQRTEQGDSAMYLCASSKGEFTYEQYFGPGTRLTVT.